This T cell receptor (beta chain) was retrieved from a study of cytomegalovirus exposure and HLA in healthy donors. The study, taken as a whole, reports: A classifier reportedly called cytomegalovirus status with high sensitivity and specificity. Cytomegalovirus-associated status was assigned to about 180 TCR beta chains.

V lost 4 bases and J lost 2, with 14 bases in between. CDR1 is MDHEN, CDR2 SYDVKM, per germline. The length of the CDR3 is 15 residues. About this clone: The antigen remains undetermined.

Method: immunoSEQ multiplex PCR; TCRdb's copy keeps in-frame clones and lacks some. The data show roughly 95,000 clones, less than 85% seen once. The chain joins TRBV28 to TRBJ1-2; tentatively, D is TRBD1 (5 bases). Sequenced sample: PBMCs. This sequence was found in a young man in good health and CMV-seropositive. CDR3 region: CASSSRSQGNYGYTF. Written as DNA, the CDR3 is TGTGCCAGCAGTTCCCGGTCCCAGGGAAACTATGGCTACACCTTC.